This T cell receptor beta chain was captured by sequencing in a study of T cell responses to AZD1222 COVID-19 vaccine (dated by TCRdb to the early 2020s). Study-wide context: AZD1222 recipients with second doses at about 4 weeks or about 12 weeks were pooled, because spike-specific TCR depth and breadth did not differ between schedules. TCR sequencing was performed for some 250 trial participants, of whom around 210 were given two doses of AZD1222 and around 25 were given two doses of MenACWY control vaccine. Trial participants were enrolled by age into 18-55, 56-69 and 70-plus year subgroups, with approximately 160, 26 and 62 TCR-sequenced participants respectively.

Interpreted using the paper, the time point label stands for: baseline before first vaccination. Vaccinee samples were obtained from the UK trials COV001 and COV002, which included a single-blind randomized controlled phase 2/3 trial of AZD1222 (ChAdOx1 nCoV-19) in healthy adults. Trial participant PBMC samples were collected at day 0 and day 28 after the second dose for TCRbeta chain sequencing. The germline V gene (reference sequence) yields LNHDA for CDR1 and SQIVND for CDR2. From the cysteine through the phenylalanine, the CDR3 covers 14 amino acids. The read is trimmed to its CDR3 DNA, 42 bases read in frame from base 1. V is pruned by 9 bases and J by 3 bases, leaving 7 bases of the junction without a gene match. Note on this clone: Its antigen is currently not known. No base qualities exist here, and no much larger clone lies one base off it.

The CDR3 regions of human TCRbeta chains were subjected to immunosequencing. Per the authors' processing: TCRs in the repertoires were compared against a reference library of SARS-CoV-2-specific TCRs that had been generated with the MIRA antigen-specificity platform. Breadth meant the fraction of unique TCRs that were SARS-CoV-2-associated, whereas depth meant the fraction of total T cells that were SARS-CoV-2-associated. Each spike-specific TCR was assigned to its reactive spike region and to a CD4 or CD8 class using the MIRA data. Log10-transformed breadth and depth values were compared by one-way ANOVA with Sidak's multiple comparisons tests. Drawn from immuneACCESS, this table holds only the in-frame rearrangements with V and J called that TCRdb kept. Clones are partly lost; checked studies trace under half to an unresolved V gene and leave the rest unexplained. V and J calls and clone size are copied from that table; D and trimming were computed from the DNA. Present in this sample are more than 150,000 clones, around 94% of which were seen just once. About 10% of the sample comes from the top ten.

Results and caveats for the whole study, not just this receptor: The 56-69-year group was small, and its depth increase did not reach significance, likely because of low power. After two AZD1222 doses, both the breadth and the depth of spike-specific TCRs were significantly higher than at day 0 and than in MenACWY recipients. Participants were mostly white British and included more females than males, and it was suggested by the authors that clonal diversity may have been underestimated. Conclusions about previously exposed vaccinees were limited because only a handful of AZD1222 recipients were SARS-CoV-2 seropositive at baseline. Vaccine-associated CD4 TCRs spanned the whole spike protein, with dominant responses in regions 160-218 and 743-854. Reportedly, almost half of the unique spike-specific TCRs recognized epitopes lying outside the regions that are mutated in the B.1.351 and B.1.1.7 variants. No day 14 peak-response samples were available, so repertoires were characterized only after the peak T cell response.

The clonotype comes from an adult in good health. Sequencing was performed on peripheral blood, taken on day 0 of AZD1222 vaccination. The rearrangement combines TRBV19 with TRBJ1-2, with 10 junctional bases fitting TRBD1. In nucleotide form, the sequence is TGTGCCAGCCGGGACAGGGGATTTGACTATGGCTACACCTTC. It translates to CASRDRGFDYGYTF.